This TCR beta chain was captured by sequencing in a study of shared clonotypes between healthy human individuals. The wider study: The study used three CD4 naive, three CD4 memory, two CD8 naive and one CD8 memory plate per donor. Findings of the study overall: Estimated richness was generally greater in naive than memory subsets.

Regarding this clone: What it binds is unknown. A clone one base away is much larger, so this may be a read error.

The CDR3 loop spans 14 amino acids. Germline lookup yields CDR1 KGHSH and CDR2 LQKENI. CD45RA+ naive and CD45RA-negative memory subsets were separated from CD4+ cells. The sorted-subset replicate PCRs were given around 200 ng DNA, which is 30,000 or so T cell genomes. Profiled with immunoSEQ multiplex PCR; TCRdb holds only in-frame clones, not every one. The data show about 980,000 clones, approximately 80% seen once. Sequences were obtained from memory CD4+ T cells sorted from blood. Subset given: CD45RA-negative fraction. The sequence derives from a man between 18 and 35 years old in good health. The V call is TRBV18, the J call TRBJ1-1, with 8 positions matching TRBD1. CDR3 protein: CVSSPATGDTEAFF. The CDR3 nucleotides read TGTGTCAGCTCACCCGCGACAGGGGACACTGAAGCTTTCTTT.